This entry features one T cell receptor beta chain sequence. Its antigen remains unidentified. TCRdb keeps only in-frame clones here, not all; method: immunoSEQ multiplex PCR. The repertoire consists of approximately 100,000 clones, with roughly 87% occurring once and the leading ten covering 1.5% to 2%. This CDR3 region has 13 residues. From germline, CDR1 is MNHEY and CDR2 SVGAGI. V was shortened by 6 bases and J by 4 bases, with 12 bases between the two germline ends. Patients had blood sampled at baseline and again on cycle 4 day 1 and cycle 7 day 1. The data derive from a study of OX40 agonist ivuxolimab in advanced cancers. Background on the study: Patients in the trial were receiving intravenous ivuxolimab every 2 weeks, at doses of 0.01 to 10 mg/kg. Whole-study findings and limits: On average, CD8+ T cells showed a greater number of expanded clones than CD4+.

The V gene is TRBV6-5, the J gene TRBJ1-2; a possible D gene is TRBD1 (5 bases). The sequencing here drew on CD4+ or CD8+ T cells sorted from blood, taken in a trial of the OX40 agonist ivuxolimab. The TCR originated in an adult with an advanced solid tumor such as melanoma, head and neck, liver or kidney cancer. The CDR3 spells CASREQVLYGYTF. In DNA form, the CDR3 reads TGTGCCAGCAGGGAACAGGTGCTCTATGGCTACACCTTC.